The rows below give T cell receptor beta chains drawn from one sample of a study of T cell changes during pregnancy in multiple sclerosis. The protocol was immunoSEQ multiplex PCR, while the TCRdb copy is restricted to in-frame clones and leaves out a portion. The sample lists roughly 48,000 clones, almost 95% occurring once. The sample consisted of CD4+ T cells from peripheral blood mononuclear cells, taken in the second trimester of pregnancy. These receptor sequences come from a female donor in good health, enrolled as a control in a pregnancy study. Both conserved end residues are part of each CDR3. A D gene is named only where the DNA matches it firmly. Clone size is not always given. Where it is, it says once, few, many or a class for expanded clones.

d_call	v_call	j_call	clone_size	cdr3_aa	cdr3_nt
TRBD2	TRBV4-1	TRBJ2-3	NA	CASRDPLAGGRADTQYF	TGCGCCAGCAGGGACCCACTAGCGGGGGGGCGTGCAGATACGCAGTATTTT
NA	TRBV4-1	TRBJ1-1	NA	CASSRPRGEINTEAFF	TGCGCCAGCAGCCGTCCCAGGGGAGAAATTAACACTGAAGCTTTCTTT
NA	TRBV14	TRBJ1-3	NA	CASSPGLGNTIYF	TGTGCCAGCAGCCCCGGACTTGGAAACACCATATATTTT
NA	TRBV27	TRBJ2-5	NA	CASRATGQETQYF	TGTGCCAGCAGAGCTACAGGTCAAGAGACCCAGTACTTC
TRBD2	TRBV28	TRBJ2-7	NA	CASSPIAGADEQYF	TGTGCCAGCAGTCCGATAGCGGGAGCGGACGAGCAGTACTTC
NA	TRBV7-6	TRBJ2-5	NA	CASSLGQASYQETQYF	TGTGCCAGCAGCTTAGGACAGGCTTCGTACCAAGAGACCCAGTACTTC
TRBD2	TRBV28	TRBJ2-7	once	CASSWRGNYEQYF	TGTGCCAGCAGTTGGCGGGGGAACTACGAGCAGTACTTC
TRBD2	TRBV11-2	TRBJ2-1	NA	CASSPPGLAEYNEQFF	TGTGCCAGCAGCCCACCGGGACTAGCGGAGTACAATGAGCAGTTCTTC
TRBD1	TRBV6-1	TRBJ1-5	NA	CASLGTGNQPQHF	TGTGCCAGCCTCGGGACAGGGAATCAGCCCCAGCATTTT
TRBD2	TRBV18	TRBJ2-4	NA	CASSPGLAGVEDIQYF	TGTGCCAGCTCACCGGGACTAGCGGGAGTTGAGGACATTCAGTACTTC
NA	TRBV30	TRBJ1-1	NA	CAWKFPGLNTEAFF	TGTGCCTGGAAGTTCCCAGGATTGAACACTGAAGCTTTCTTT
TRBD2	TRBV19	TRBJ2-3	once	CASSIGRGFADTQYF	TGTGCCAGTAGTATCGGGCGGGGGTTCGCAGATACGCAGTATTTT
NA	TRBV2	TRBJ1-2	NA	CASSAERQNPYGYTF	TGTGCCAGCAGTGCCGAGCGACAGAACCCCTATGGCTACACCTTC
NA	TRBV2	TRBJ1-1	NA	CARNRDVSEAFF	TGTGCCAGAAACAGGGATGTATCTGAAGCTTTCTTT
TRBD2	TRBV6-4	TRBJ2-7	NA	CASSEMGLAGGPAPDEQYF	TGTGCCAGCAGTGAAATGGGACTAGCGGGAGGGCCCGCGCCTGACGAGCAGTACTTC
TRBD1	TRBV7-7	TRBJ2-1	NA	CASSPGQNNEQFF	TGTGCCAGCAGCCCGGGACAGAACAATGAGCAGTTCTTC
NA	TRBV7-8	TRBJ1-5	NA	CASSPSRVGQPQHF	TGTGCCAGCAGCCCATCCAGGGTAGGACAGCCCCAGCATTTT
NA	TRBV28	TRBJ1-4	NA	CASSLPTGGKEKLFF	TGTGCCAGCAGTCTTCCGACAGGTGGAAAGGAAAAACTGTTTTTT
NA	TRBV28	TRBJ2-6	NA	CASSSWGGGANVLTF	TGTGCCAGCAGTTCCTGGGGCGGTGGGGCCAACGTCCTGACTTTC
NA	TRBV7-9	TRBJ2-7	once	CASSLDVTRYEQYF	TGTGCCAGCAGCTTAGACGTGACTAGATACGAGCAGTACTTC
NA	TRBV15	TRBJ1-1	NA	CATSISSRNTEAFF	TGTGCCACCAGCATTTCATCGAGGAACACTGAAGCTTTCTTT
NA	TRBV30	TRBJ2-7	NA	CAGGAGLYEQYF	TGTGCCGGAGGGGCCGGCCTCTACGAGCAGTACTTC
TRBD1	TRBV6-5	TRBJ1-5	NA	CASSQGDGLWPQHF	TGTGCCAGCAGTCAGGGGGATGGACTATGGCCCCAGCATTTT
TRBD2	TRBV6-6	TRBJ2-1	NA	CASSYPLAGVNEQFF	TGTGCCAGCAGCTACCCACTAGCGGGAGTGAATGAGCAGTTCTTC
TRBD1	TRBV28	TRBJ2-3	NA	CASTGTADTQYF	TGTGCCAGCACGGGGACAGCAGATACGCAGTATTTT
TRBD1	TRBV6-1	TRBJ2-3	NA	CASSVDRGSDTQYF	TGTGCCAGCAGTGTTGACAGGGGCTCAGATACGCAGTATTTT
TRBD2	TRBV10-1	TRBJ2-1	NA	CASSDGVGGSSYNEQFF	TGCGCCAGCAGTGACGGGGTGGGGGGGAGCTCCTACAATGAGCAGTTCTTC
TRBD1	TRBV25-1	TRBJ1-4	NA	CASSGPGGAQGEKLFF	TGTGCCAGCAGTGGGCCAGGGGGCGCCCAAGGGGAAAAACTGTTTTTT
NA	TRBV7-2	TRBJ1-1	NA	CASTIFRSPTEAFF	TGTGCCAGCACCATTTTCAGGTCCCCCACTGAAGCTTTCTTT
NA	TRBV7-9	TRBJ1-2	once	CASSLRTVANYGYTF	TGTGCCAGCAGCTTACGGACAGTAGCTAACTATGGCTACACCTTC
NA	TRBV14	TRBJ2-2	once	CASSPGLRLFF	TGTGCCAGCAGCCCCGGACTGCGGCTGTTTTTT
TRBD2	TRBV5-5	TRBJ2-7	NA	CASSLTSGPTYEQYF	TGTGCCAGCAGCTTGACTAGCGGGCCAACCTACGAGCAGTACTTC
NA	TRBV7-8	TRBJ1-2	NA	CASSLGWGGGGYTF	TGTGCCAGCAGCTTAGGATGGGGCGGGGGCGGCTACACCTTC
NA	TRBV19	TRBJ1-4	NA	CASNKGYEKLFF	TGTGCCAGTAATAAGGGGTACGAAAAACTGTTTTTT
NA	TRBV10-1	TRBJ1-3	NA	CASSPRIGNTIYF	TGCGCCAGCAGTCCCAGAATTGGAAACACCATATATTTT
TRBD1	TRBV2	TRBJ1-5	NA	CASSGQGDQPQHF	TGTGCCAGCAGTGGACAGGGGGATCAGCCCCAGCATTTT
NA	TRBV20-1	TRBJ1-2	NA	CSATGPGYTF	TGCAGTGCTACAGGGCCTGGCTACACCTTC
TRBD2	TRBV19	TRBJ2-4	NA	CASSMPSGRWNGKNIQYF	TGTGCCAGTAGTATGCCTAGCGGGAGATGGAATGGCAAAAACATTCAGTACTTC
NA	TRBV6-6	TRBJ1-2	once	CASSVRGEAGFYGYTF	TGTGCCAGCAGCGTTAGGGGGGAAGCGGGGTTCTATGGCTACACCTTC
TRBD2	TRBV5-4	TRBJ2-5	NA	CASSFLLAGEETQYF	TGTGCCAGCAGCTTCCTACTAGCGGGGGAAGAGACCCAGTACTTC
NA	TRBV7-2	TRBJ1-3	NA	CASSRGNSGNTIYF	TGTGCCAGCAGCAGGGGGAACTCTGGAAACACCATATATTTT
TRBD2	TRBV18	TRBJ2-1	NA	CASSSGLAGGGEQFF	TGTGCCAGCTCATCTGGACTAGCGGGGGGGGGTGAGCAGTTCTTC
TRBD1	TRBV19	TRBJ1-2	few	CASSIGGQGIYGYTF	TGTGCCAGTAGTATAGGGGGACAGGGTATCTACGGCTACACCTTC
NA	TRBV5-1	TRBJ1-5	NA	CASSLGGGAAQHF	TGCGCCAGCAGCTTGGGGGGAGGGGCAGCCCAGCATTTT
NA	TRBV5-1	TRBJ1-1	NA	CASSFSGEHTEAFF	TGCGCCAGCAGCTTTTCAGGGGAACACACTGAAGCTTTCTTT
NA	TRBV19	TRBJ1-1	medium-sized	CASSIGRNTEAFF	TGTGCCAGTAGTATAGGGAGGAACACTGAAGCTTTCTTT
TRBD1	TRBV7-2	TRBJ1-6	NA	CASIRDRGSPLHF	TGTGCCAGCATCCGGGACAGGGGTTCACCCCTCCACTTT
TRBD1	TRBV14	TRBJ1-6	NA	CASSQPRQGSYNSPLHF	TGTGCCAGCAGCCAACCCCGACAGGGATCCTATAATTCACCCCTCCACTTT
TRBD1	TRBV5-4	TRBJ2-3	NA	CASSATGGTDTQYF	TGTGCCAGCAGTGCCACAGGGGGCACAGATACGCAGTATTTT
NA	TRBV5-1	TRBJ2-2	NA	CASSLAVVRDTGELFF	TGCGCCAGCAGCTTGGCCGTGGTACGCGACACCGGGGAGCTGTTTTTT
NA	TRBV5-6	TRBJ2-1	NA	CASSTPGVNEQFF	TGTGCCAGCAGCACCCCAGGGGTCAATGAGCAGTTCTTC
NA	TRBV18	TRBJ2-7	NA	CASSPGAGSYEQYF	TGTGCCAGCTCACCGGGCGCGGGCTCCTACGAGCAGTACTTC
NA	TRBV19	TRBJ1-1	NA	CASSNQGKGTEAFF	TGTGCCAGTTCTAACCAGGGGAAAGGAACTGAAGCTTTCTTT
NA	TRBV2	TRBJ1-5	medium-sized	CASSDNRASNQPQHF	TGTGCCAGCAGTGACAACAGGGCGAGCAATCAGCCCCAGCATTTT
NA	TRBV6-1	TRBJ1-1	few	CASRPPSRATFF	TGTGCCAGCCGTCCCCCAAGCAGGGCGACTTTCTTT